This T cell receptor (beta chain) was found in a study of regulatory T cells in long-lasting Graves disease. Study-wide context: Antithyroid drug exposure in newly diagnosed Graves' patients had lasted under 3 months.

The time point denotes: newly diagnosed GD, antithyroid drugs for less than 3 months. RNA isolated from PBMCs was used to make the TCR library. CDR1 is SEHNR, CDR2 FQNEAQ, per germline (reference sequence). The CDR3 is made up of 15 amino acids. The V and J ends lost 3 bases and 10 bases respectively, with 19 bases between them. This clonotype was observed many times. Its target is unknown. Combining iRepertoire HTBI primers with Arm-PCR of CDR3 regions, the authors built TCR beta libraries. Using its own MiXCR run on the multiplex PCR reads, TCRdb lists one record per CDR3 protein. The sample includes a few hundred thousand distinct CDR3 sequences, around 13% of them seen just once. Study findings and constraints: Favoring TRBV28, TRBJ1-2 and TRBJ2-5 was a feature seen in persistent disease.

These data also featured in a second study, about T cells in Graves' hyperthyroidism and ophthalmopathy. From that second work: Diagnoses were made from clinical symptoms, serum measures (thyroxine and TRAb), thyroid ultrasound and orbital computed tomography. Through a model of 13 V-J features, ophthalmopathy was separated from stable hyperthyroidism.

This sample comprised peripheral blood mononuclear cells (PBMCs), obtained at new diagnosis, from a patient treated with antithyroid drugs. The V and J genes are TRBV7-9 and TRBJ2-1, with D tentatively TRBD2 (6 bases). This TCR derives from a woman between 45 and 65 years old with Graves disease. The CDR3 protein is CASSFFVDYLWEQFF. CDR3 bases: TGTGCCAGCAGCTTCTTCGTGGACTATCTGTGGGAGCAGTTCTTC.